The clone carrying this T cell receptor beta chain has at least ten counts. Possible read error: a much larger clone is one base away. No conserved phenylalanine or tryptophan is present at the end of the CDR3, so a read error is the likely explanation. Per germline, CDR1 MNHEY and CDR2 SMNVEV (reference sequence). Between the trimmed V and J ends, which lost 3 bases and 8 bases, there was a span of 19 bases. CDR3 length: 15 amino acids. The sample belongs to a study of neurological immune-mediated disorders. The authors produced cDNA by 5'RACE using 10-nucleotide random UMIs. TCRdb ran MiXCR on the 5' RACE reads and lists one entry per CDR3 protein. The data hold 100,000 or so distinct CDR3 sequences, with 3.5% to 4% observed a single time.

The chain uses TRBV27 and TRBJ2-5, with a weak D call TRBD1 (6 bases). This receptor was taken from a woman between 18 and 29 years old with multiple sclerosis. Sample: PBMCs. CDR3 sequence: CASSLTGSYGETQYC. The CDR3 DNA is TGTGCCAGCAGTTTGACAGGTTCCTATGGTGAAACCCAGTACTGC.